What follows are 14 T cell receptor beta chains derived from one specimen sequenced in a study of shared clonotypes between healthy human individuals (TCRdb year 2020). Libraries were prepared through the immunoSEQ multiplex PCR assay. TCRdb took over this immuneACCESS table, retaining in-frame rearrangements with V and J assigned. Such tables are incomplete; in checked studies, under half of the missing clones stem from an unresolved V gene, and the remainder is unexplained. This sample lists hundreds of thousands of clones; 96% were detected once. The ten largest clones capture about 0.11% of the sample. CD8 naive samples consisted of CD45RO-negative cells that were positively selected for CCR7, yielding a CD45RA+CCR7+ population without TemRA cells. The sample taken for sequencing was naive CD8+ T cells sorted from blood. The sample's cell subset or site, from its label and the paper: CD45RA+CCR7+. Receptors originate from a woman in her 30s in good health.

Only one count was recorded for this clone. The chain links TRBV28 to TRBJ1-2, with 7 bases that match TRBD1. Germline CDR1 and CDR2: MDHEN and SYDVKM. This CDR3 has 15 residues. V shed 5 bases and J 1 base; nucleotides not matched to a gene: 7. The CDR3 loop is CASSTLGTVNYGYTF. In DNA, the CDR3 is TGTGCCAGCAGTACACTAGGGACAGTTAACTATGGCTACACCTTC.

This chain joins TRBV11-2 and TRBJ2-1; the D call may be TRBD1 or TRBD2 (5 bases each). V was clipped by 6 bases and J by 9 bases, with 12 bases between them. CDR1 is SGHAT, CDR2 FQNNGV, per germline. The length of the CDR3 is 12 residues. The CDR3 DNA reads as TGTGCCAGCAGACAAAGGGGAGCTGAGCAGTTCTTC. It yields the protein CASRQRGAEQFF.

This chain connects TRBV19 to TRBJ2-7; TRBD2 matches 7 bases. This CDR3 has 16 amino acids. The V gene end was trimmed by 3 bases and the J gene end by 3 bases; junction bases not matched to a gene: 11. Germline loops: CDR1 LNHDA, CDR2 SQIVND (reference sequence). CDR3 coding DNA: TGTGCCAGTAGTATGTCTCCCGGAGCGGGAATCTACGAGCAGTACTTC. Protein sequence: CASSMSPGAGIYEQYF.

The genes are TRBV13 and TRBJ2-7, with D maybe TRBD2 (6 bases). The ends were cut back, 0 bases at V and 5 bases at J, with 14 bases in the middle. CDR1 is PRHDT and CDR2 is FYEKMQ in the germline V gene (reference sequence). The CDR3 consists of 15 residues. The DNA of the CDR3 is TGTGCCAGCAGCTTAGGTTTCCCGGGGGAGGACGAGCAGTACTTC. The encoded protein is CASSLGFPGEDEQYF.

This clone occurred a few times. In DNA form, the CDR3 reads TGTGCCAGCAGTTTGCCCCGGCGGACAGGAAACTATGGCTACACCTTC. This translates into CASSLPRRTGNYGYTF. The chain recombines TRBV28 with TRBJ1-2; 7 nucleotides agree with TRBD1. Germline CDR1 is MDHEN and CDR2 is SYDVKM. V lost 3 bases, J lost 2 bases, and 9 bases stayed unmatched. The CDR3 covers 16 residues.

The rearrangement links TRBV7-8 to TRBJ2-1; TRBD2 matches 13 bases. CDR3 length: 19 residues. V lost 4 bases to trimming and J lost 0 bases; unmatched junction nucleotides: 9. In germline, CDR1 is SGHVS, CDR2 FQNEAQ. CDR3 nucleotide sequence: TGTGCCAGCAGCTCCTACCCTGGGACTAGCGGGAACTCCTACAATGAGCAGTTCTTC. This codes for CASSSYPGTSGNSYNEQFF. Based on the CDR3 plus reference TRBV7-8 and TRBJ2-1, the full variable domain is GAGVSQSPRYKVAKRGQDVALRCDPISGHVSLFWYQQALGQGPEFLTYFQNEAQLDKSGLPSDRFFAERPEGSVSTLKIQRTQQEDSAVYLCASSSYPGTSGNSYNEQFFGPGTRLTVL.

The chain carries TRBV9 and TRBJ1-2; unclear D gene. With 0 bases removed from V and 1 base from J, the gap between germline ends came to 7 bases. The CDR3 is made up of 14 amino acids. The V gene's germline CDR1 is SGDLS and CDR2 YYNGEE. The CDR3 protein is CASSVATFNYGYTF. The CDR3 region has the DNA TGTGCCAGCAGCGTAGCCACCTTTAACTATGGCTACACCTTC.

The CDR3 DNA follows: TGTGCCAGCAGCTTAGGGGGATCGGTGCCCCAGCATTTT. This codes for CASSLGGSVPQHF. The rearrangement joins TRBV7-9 to TRBJ1-5; the D is unclear. Germline V CDR1 and CDR2: SEHNR, FQNEAQ (reference sequence). This CDR3 contains 13 residues. V was cut by 1 base and J by 9 bases, with 10 bases left in between.

The chain links TRBV28 to TRBJ2-5, with no clear D. The CDR3 is 17 residues long. Germline loops: CDR1 MDHEN, CDR2 SYDVKM. V lost 2 bases, J lost 1 base, and 17 bases lay in between. CDR3 amino acids: CASSLIIGNGRQETQYF. In DNA, the CDR3 is TGTGCCAGCAGTTTAATCATTGGGAATGGGCGCCAAGAGACCCAGTACTTC.

The chain employs TRBV5-4 and TRBJ1-6, with a weak D call TRBD1 (5 bases). V shed 1 base and J shed 5 bases, with 7 bases lying between them. CDR1 and CDR2 (germline): SGHNT, YYREEE (reference sequence). The CDR3 spans 14 residues. CDR3 sequence reads: CASSLTGNNSPLHF. In DNA, the CDR3 is TGTGCCAGCAGCTTGACAGGCAATAATTCACCCCTCCACTTT. The full variable domain, in which reference TRBV5-4 and TRBJ1-6 provide the parts outside the CDR3, is ETGVTQSPTHLIKTRGQQVTLRCSSQSGHNTVSWYQQALGQGPQFIFQYYREEENGRGNFPPRFSGLQFPNYSSELNVNALELDDSALYLCASSLTGNNSPLHFGNGTRLTVT.

The V call is TRBV14, the J call TRBJ2-2, with D unclear. The germline V gene encodes CDR1 SGHDN and CDR2 FVKESK. The CDR3 loop spans 16 amino acids. The V end was cut by 0 bases, the J end by 4 bases, with 12 bases between. The CDR3 loop is CASSQEASVITGELFF. The CDR3, as DNA: TGTGCCAGCAGCCAAGAGGCCAGCGTTATCACCGGGGAGCTGTTTTTT.

The CDR3 loop is CASNGGEQYF. CDR3 bases: TGTGCCAGCAATGGGGGGGAGCAGTACTTC. V and J are TRBV6-1 and TRBJ2-7, with a weak D call TRBD2 (6 bases). In germline, CDR1 is MNHNS, CDR2 SASEGT. The V and J ends lost 7 bases and 7 bases respectively, with 8 bases between them. The CDR3 totals 10 residues.

V gene TRBV7-6 combines with J gene TRBJ1-2; 7 bases line up with TRBD1. The V segment lost 4 bases and the J segment 8 bases; nucleotides outside the gene matches: 13. The length of the CDR3 is 15 residues. Looked up from germline, CDR1 is SGHVS and CDR2 is FNYEAQ. CDR3 coding DNA: TGTGCCAGCAGCTCAGGCCGGGACAGTTCGGACGGCTACACCTTC. It translates to CASSSGRDSSDGYTF.

The rearrangement joins TRBV4-1 to TRBJ2-3, with D possibly being TRBD2 (6 bases). This CDR3 spans 19 amino acids. The germline V gene encodes CDR1 MGHRA and CDR2 YSYEKL. V was cut by 1 base and J by 3 bases, with 23 bases left in between. This CDR3 is CASSQVPLMEGGITDTQYF. CDR3 DNA: TGCGCCAGCAGCCAAGTTCCGTTGATGGAGGGAGGTATTACAGATACGCAGTATTTT.